The clone carrying this TCR beta chain showed up just a few times. Its antigen is not identified. The entry originates in a study of T-cell reconstitution after alpha-beta-depleted transplantation in children. Whole-study results and caveats: After transplant, at about two months, alpha-beta T cells were reportedly derived from several hundred expanded graft clones. Elevated TCRbeta diversity at day 60 was traced, in some patients, to surviving recipient T cells and thymic progenitors. The authors attributed T-cell counts and diversity one year after transplant mostly to newly produced T cells.

Preparation of the TCRbeta library used unique molecular identifiers. TCRdb fed the PCR reads into MiXCR, producing one record per CDR3 protein. The sample records 300,000 to 350,000 distinct CDR3 sequences, roughly 15% being singletons. CDR1 and CDR2 from the germline V gene are SGHRS and YFSETQ. V was trimmed by 0 bases and J by 0 bases, leaving 10 bases between them. The CDR3 extends over 16 amino acids. The chain recombines TRBV5-1 with TRBJ2-1; D not certain. The clonotype comes from a male patient aged 2 to 10 who had a stem cell transplant for acute lymphoblastic leukemia, so the T cells may come from the graft donor. Sequenced here: PBMCs, mostly from graft donor cells, sampled 360 days after TCRalphabeta/CD19-depleted stem cell transplant. The CDR3 DNA reads TGCGCCAGCAGCTTGGCTCTTGGACGCTCCTACAATGAGCAGTTCTTC. Translating gives CASSLALGRSYNEQFF.